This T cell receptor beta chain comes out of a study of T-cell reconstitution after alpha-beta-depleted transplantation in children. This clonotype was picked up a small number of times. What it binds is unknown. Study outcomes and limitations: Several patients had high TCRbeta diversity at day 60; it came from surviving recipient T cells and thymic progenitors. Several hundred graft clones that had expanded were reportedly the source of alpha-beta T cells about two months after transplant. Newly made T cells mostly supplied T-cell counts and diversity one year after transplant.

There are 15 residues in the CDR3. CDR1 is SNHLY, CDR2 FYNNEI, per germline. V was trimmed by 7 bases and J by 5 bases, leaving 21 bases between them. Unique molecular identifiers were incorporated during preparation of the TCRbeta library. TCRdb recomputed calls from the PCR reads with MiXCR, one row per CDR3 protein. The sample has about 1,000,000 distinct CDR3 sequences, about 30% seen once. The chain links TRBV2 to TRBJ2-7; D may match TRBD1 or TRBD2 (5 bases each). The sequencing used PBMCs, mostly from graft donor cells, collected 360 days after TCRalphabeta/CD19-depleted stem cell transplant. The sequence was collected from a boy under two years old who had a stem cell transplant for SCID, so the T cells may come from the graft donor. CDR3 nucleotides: TGTGCCAGCATTGGGACCGCCCTCAAGTTCGACGAGCAGTACTTC. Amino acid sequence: CASIGTALKFDEQYF. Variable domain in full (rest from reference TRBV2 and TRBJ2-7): EPEVTQTPSHQVTQMGQEVILRCVPISNHLYFYWYRQILGQKVEFLVSFYNNEISEKSEIFDDQFSVERPDGSNFTLKIRSTKLEDSAMYFCASIGTALKFDEQYFGPGTRLTVT.